This is a list of T cell receptor beta chains from one sample in a study of T cells in Graves' hyperthyroidism and ophthalmopathy. TCRdb called the multiplex PCR reads again in MiXCR, with one record for every CDR3 protein. The sample has about 350,000 distinct CDR3 sequences; over 11% are singletons. The sequenced material came from blood. The origin of the receptors is a woman aged 25 to 39 with Graves' hyperthyroidism. CDR3s include the opening cysteine and the closing phenylalanine or tryptophan. The order of the fields is V gene, J gene, CDR3 protein.

v_gene: TRBV11-2
j_gene: TRBJ2-4
CDR3aa: CASSLRLGAGAKNIQYF

v_gene: TRBV15
j_gene: TRBJ2-5
CDR3aa: CATSNDPIEAQYF

v_gene: TRBV2
j_gene: TRBJ1-1
CDR3aa: CASSDRTGGVNTEAFF

v_gene: TRBV29-1
j_gene: TRBJ2-1
CDR3aa: CSAGTRVLEQFF

v_gene: TRBV18
j_gene: TRBJ2-5
CDR3aa: CASSPAGVETQYF

v_gene: TRBV12-3/TRBV12-4
j_gene: TRBJ2-1
CDR3aa: CASSQPSGRANEQFF

v_gene: TRBV7-9
j_gene: TRBJ2-3
CDR3aa: CASSLAGGGNPPDTQYF

v_gene: TRBV6-2/TRBV6-3
j_gene: TRBJ2-7
CDR3aa: CASSHRVLDEQYF

v_gene: TRBV20-1
j_gene: TRBJ2-7
CDR3aa: CSAAGGTVSYEQYF

v_gene: TRBV30
j_gene: TRBJ2-7
CDR3aa: CASRAGFYEQYF

v_gene: TRBV18
j_gene: TRBJ1-5
CDR3aa: CASSPMDSNQPQHF

v_gene: TRBV6-1
j_gene: TRBJ2-1
CDR3aa: CASSRGTPYNEQFF

v_gene: TRBV11-2
j_gene: TRBJ2-3
CDR3aa: CASSSAGEDTQYF

v_gene: TRBV11-2
j_gene: TRBJ2-1
CDR3aa: CASSRNSGGYNEQFF

v_gene: TRBV6-1
j_gene: TRBJ1-2
CDR3aa: CASSPKRTGVVSGYTF

v_gene: TRBV28
j_gene: TRBJ2-7
CDR3aa: CAAAPTSYEQYF

v_gene: TRBV20-1
j_gene: TRBJ2-5
CDR3aa: CSARLASRREGETQYF

v_gene: TRBV3-1
j_gene: TRBJ2-3
CDR3aa: CASSQGPRLVTDTQYF

v_gene: TRBV27
j_gene: TRBJ2-1
CDR3aa: CASSFTLFRNEQFF

v_gene: TRBV30
j_gene: TRBJ1-4
CDR3aa: CAWSPRDSTNEKLFF

v_gene: TRBV6-6
j_gene: TRBJ1-1
CDR3aa: CASSYGAGWDTEAFF

v_gene: TRBV29-1
j_gene: TRBJ2-5
CDR3aa: CSVDGTASQETQYF

v_gene: TRBV20-1
j_gene: TRBJ2-5
CDR3aa: CSASELRRETQYF

v_gene: TRBV20-1
j_gene: TRBJ2-1
CDR3aa: CTTSGVTYNEQFF

v_gene: TRBV12-3/TRBV12-4
j_gene: TRBJ2-4
CDR3aa: CASSGINRDQDIQYF

v_gene: TRBV5-1
j_gene: TRBJ2-3
CDR3aa: CASSRSGASTDTQYF

v_gene: TRBV7-3
j_gene: TRBJ2-3
CDR3aa: CASSLGGTDTQYF

v_gene: TRBV7-3
j_gene: TRBJ2-3
CDR3aa: CASSSRGQGMQNTQYF

v_gene: TRBV10-3
j_gene: TRBJ2-7
CDR3aa: CASTGTGSYEQYF

v_gene: TRBV20-1
j_gene: TRBJ2-1
CDR3aa: CSAGQRYNEQFF

v_gene: TRBV7-8
j_gene: TRBJ2-7
CDR3aa: CASSLAGTKREQYF

v_gene: TRBV18
j_gene: TRBJ2-1
CDR3aa: CASSPGSGRYNEQFF

v_gene: TRBV12-3/TRBV12-4
j_gene: TRBJ2-7
CDR3aa: CASSLDAYEQYF

v_gene: TRBV28
j_gene: TRBJ1-5
CDR3aa: CASSTQGGGFVAQHF

v_gene: TRBV28
j_gene: TRBJ2-5
CDR3aa: CASSLEAVGTQYF

v_gene: TRBV11-1
j_gene: TRBJ2-7
CDR3aa: CASSPGLAGALAYEQYF

v_gene: TRBV4-1
j_gene: TRBJ1-3
CDR3aa: CASSQAHGGLGNTIYF

v_gene: TRBV2
j_gene: TRBJ2-2
CDR3aa: CASSYPQGIRTGELFF

v_gene: TRBV5-5
j_gene: TRBJ2-2
CDR3aa: CASSTYPDRQWELFF

v_gene: TRBV7-2
j_gene: TRBJ1-2
CDR3aa: CASSFRGRGDGYTF

v_gene: TRBV28
j_gene: TRBJ2-7
CDR3aa: CASSLGGTSRAYEQYF

v_gene: TRBV20-1
j_gene: TRBJ1-1
CDR3aa: CSASPIGAVTTEAFF

v_gene: TRBV6-4
j_gene: TRBJ2-3
CDR3aa: CASSETGMRGDTQYF

v_gene: TRBV19
j_gene: TRBJ1-1
CDR3aa: CASSIGTEAFF

v_gene: TRBV30
j_gene: TRBJ2-3
CDR3aa: CAWSGGDRVVADTQYF

v_gene: TRBV20-1
j_gene: TRBJ1-1
CDR3aa: CSAPTGLGYSEAFF

v_gene: TRBV3-1
j_gene: TRBJ2-1
CDR3aa: CASSQGLAGGRNEQFF

v_gene: TRBV2
j_gene: TRBJ2-7
CDR3aa: CASSEFETSGTYEQYF

v_gene: TRBV2
j_gene: TRBJ1-5
CDR3aa: CASRENTEYQPQHF

v_gene: TRBV6-2/TRBV6-3
j_gene: TRBJ2-7
CDR3aa: CASSFDTLDREQYF

v_gene: TRBV6-1
j_gene: TRBJ2-7
CDR3aa: CAGPGQGSSSSYEQYF

v_gene: TRBV29-1
j_gene: TRBJ1-4
CDR3aa: CSATGQGNEKLFF

v_gene: TRBV7-8
j_gene: TRBJ2-7
CDR3aa: CASSLRFIWTSGSYEQYF

v_gene: TRBV5-1
j_gene: TRBJ2-2
CDR3aa: CASSLATTGELFF

v_gene: TRBV6-5
j_gene: TRBJ2-1
CDR3aa: CASSFEGGTYNEQFF

v_gene: TRBV9
j_gene: TRBJ2-3
CDR3aa: CASSVGKGWTDTQYF

v_gene: TRBV18
j_gene: TRBJ2-5
CDR3aa: CASSPLGLKPTQETQYF

v_gene: TRBV7-9
j_gene: TRBJ2-2
CDR3aa: CASGGTSTPSGELFF

v_gene: TRBV6-2/TRBV6-3
j_gene: TRBJ2-1
CDR3aa: CASSKRDTAYNEQFF

v_gene: TRBV29-1
j_gene: TRBJ2-7
CDR3aa: CSVGGEPYEQYF